Reported below is one T cell receptor (beta chain). Its matching antigen is unknown. Other nucleotide sequences in the sample specify the same CDR3. This sample stems from a study of graft-versus-host responses after intestinal transplantation. Study summary: Recipients had transplants, and these were multivisceral, liver-intestinal, or isolated intestinal. Induction using anti-thymocyte globulin, followed by tacrolimus and steroids for roughly 3 years, was given to all recipients.

Findings and caveats of the study: Association was observed between peak circulating GvH clone levels and early post-transplant HvG declines.

Profiled with immunoSEQ multiplex PCR; TCRdb holds only in-frame clones, not every one. In the table there are around 110,000 clones, around 94% of which are singletons. The material sequenced was unstimulated CD8+ T cells sorted from spleen or lymph node cells, taken before transplant. This TCR derives from a human donor who was the organ donor for an intestinal transplant.

CDR3 nucleotide sequence: TGCGCCAGCAGCCTGGGACAGGGATACGAGCAGTACTTC. Its translation: CASSLGQGYEQYF. The rearrangement joins TRBV4-1 to TRBJ2-7; 9 bases are shared with TRBD1. The germline V gene has CDR1 MGHRA and CDR2 YSYEKL. After removal of 4 bases from V and 4 bases from J, the junction contained 2 bases not matched to a gene. This CDR3 is 13 amino acids long.